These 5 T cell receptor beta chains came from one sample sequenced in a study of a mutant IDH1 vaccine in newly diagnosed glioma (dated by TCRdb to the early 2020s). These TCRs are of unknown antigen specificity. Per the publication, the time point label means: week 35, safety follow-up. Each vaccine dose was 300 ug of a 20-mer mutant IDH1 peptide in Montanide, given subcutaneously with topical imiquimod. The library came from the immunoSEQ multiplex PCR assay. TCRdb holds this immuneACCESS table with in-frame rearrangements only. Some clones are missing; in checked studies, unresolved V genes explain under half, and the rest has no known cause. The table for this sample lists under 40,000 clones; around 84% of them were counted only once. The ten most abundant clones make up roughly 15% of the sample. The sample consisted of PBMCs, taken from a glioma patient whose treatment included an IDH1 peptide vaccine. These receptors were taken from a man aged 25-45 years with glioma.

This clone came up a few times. DNA for the CDR3: TGTGCCAGCAGCTCGGGACAGGGGATCACCGGGGAGCTGTTTTTT. Its protein product is CASSSGQGITGELFF. V and J are TRBV7-6 and TRBJ2-2; 10 bases fit TRBD1. Germline V lookup: CDR1 SGHVS, CDR2 FNYEAQ. The CDR3 totals 15 residues. V shed 4 bases and J 4 bases; nucleotides not matched to a gene: 3.

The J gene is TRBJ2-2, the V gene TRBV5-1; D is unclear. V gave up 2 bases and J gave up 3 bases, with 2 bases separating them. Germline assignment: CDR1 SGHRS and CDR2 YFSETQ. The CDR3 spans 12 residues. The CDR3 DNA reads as TGCGCCAGCAGCTTCGACACCGGGGAGCTGTTTTTT. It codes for CASSFDTGELFF.

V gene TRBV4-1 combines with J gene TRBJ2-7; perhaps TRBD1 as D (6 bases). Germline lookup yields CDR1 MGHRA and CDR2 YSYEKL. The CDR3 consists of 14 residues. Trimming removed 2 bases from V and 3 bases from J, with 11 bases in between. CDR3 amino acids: CASSQTGNFYEQYF. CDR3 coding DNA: TGCGCCAGCAGCCAAACAGGGAACTTCTACGAGCAGTACTTC.

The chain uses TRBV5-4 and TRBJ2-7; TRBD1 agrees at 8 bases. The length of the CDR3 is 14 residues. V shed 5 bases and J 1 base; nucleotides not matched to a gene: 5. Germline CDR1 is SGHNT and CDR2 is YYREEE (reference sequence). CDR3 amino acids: CASSLGQASYEQYF. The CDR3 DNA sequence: TGTGCCAGCAGTCTGGGACAGGCTTCCTACGAGCAGTACTTC.

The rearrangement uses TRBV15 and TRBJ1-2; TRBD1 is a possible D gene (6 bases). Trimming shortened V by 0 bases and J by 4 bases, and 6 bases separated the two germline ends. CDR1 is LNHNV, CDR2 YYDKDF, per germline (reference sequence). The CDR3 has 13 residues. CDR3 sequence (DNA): TGTGCCACCAGCAGAGACAGGGGCTATGGCTACACCTTC. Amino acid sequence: CATSRDRGYGYTF.